Below are 29 T cell receptor beta chains sequenced from a single sample in a study of cytomegalovirus exposure and HLA in healthy donors. Use of 60 Vbeta and 13 Jbeta primers characterized the PCR. Some clones are missing from TCRdb's copy, which holds only in-frame ones; the method was immunoSEQ multiplex PCR. Of about 97,000 clones listed, around 10% are singletons. The sample consisted of PBMCs. Source of these receptors: a man aged 50-59 years in good health and CMV-seropositive.

This clone was seen only a few times. The chain recombines TRBV18 with TRBJ2-2; D might be TRBD2 (5 bases). Trimming took 5 bases from V and 6 from J, leaving 19 bases between them. CDR3 length equals 16 residues. Germline CDR1 and CDR2: KGHSH and LQKENI. The CDR3 DNA reads TGTGCCAGCTCATCTCAAAGGACCGGAGGTCCCGGGGAGCTGTTTTTT. Its protein product is CASSSQRTGGPGELFF.

The rearrangement joins TRBV6-5 to TRBJ2-7; 7 nucleotides agree with TRBD1. CDR1 and CDR2 from the germline V gene are MNHEY and SVGAGI. V dropped 6 bases and J dropped 4; count of bases not matched to a gene: 6. The CDR3 is made up of 13 amino acids. CDR3 DNA: TGTGCCAGCAGCGACAGGGCGTTGTACGAGCAGTACTTC. Translating gives CASSDRALYEQYF.

Only a few counts were recorded for this clone. The gene calls are TRBV27 and TRBJ1-4; D is undetermined. CDR3 size: 15 residues. Germline V gene lookup returns CDR1 MNHEY and CDR2 SMNVEV (reference sequence). Trimming left V 0 bases short and J 0 bases short, with 5 bases between. This chain's CDR3 is CASSLSAATNEKLFF. CDR3 bases: TGTGCCAGCAGTTTATCGGCAGCAACTAATGAAAAACTGTTTTTT.

V and J are TRBV5-1 and TRBJ2-5; TRBD1 might be the D (6 bases). The CDR3 is 16 residues long. The V gene lost 0 bases and the J gene lost 5 bases, with 17 bases spanning the gap. Germline CDR1 reads SGHRS; CDR2 reads YFSETQ. CDR3 bases: TGCGCCAGCAGCTTGGGAACCTTACGGCAGGGGGAGACCCAGTACTTC. Translated, it gives CASSLGTLRQGETQYF.

CDR3 nucleotide sequence: TGCGCCAGCAGCTCTTCGTTAGGGGGCAGGAACGAGCAGTACTTC. It translates to CASSSSLGGRNEQYF. The rearrangement uses TRBV5-1 and TRBJ2-7; 7 positions match TRBD1. CDR3 size: 15 residues. CDR1 is SGHRS and CDR2 is YFSETQ in the germline V gene. With 3 bases clipped from V and 5 bases from J, the junction kept 11 bases outside the gene matches.

This clone turned up a few times. The rearrangement uses TRBV21-1 and TRBJ1-3; the table gives TRBD1 as D, unverified against the DNA. TRBV21-1 is an annotated pseudogene. The CDR3 loop spans 20 amino acids. This CDR3 is CASSHSCPIQVDEWVNTIYF. CDR3 in DNA: TGTGCCAGCAGCCACAGTTGCCCTATTCAGGTAGACGAATGGGTAAACACCATATATTTT.

The rearrangement links TRBV19 to TRBJ1-1, with TRBD1 matching over 7 bases. The CDR3 sequence is 14 residues long. Germline V gene sequence: CDR1 LNHDA, CDR2 SQIVND (reference sequence). V was clipped by 4 bases and J by 6 bases; unmatched bases: 8. DNA for the CDR3: TGTGCCAGTAGTAATAGACAGGGTGGCGCTGAAGCTTTCTTT. This gives the protein CASSNRQGGAEAFF.

The V gene is TRBV18, the J gene TRBJ1-5, with 7 bases matching TRBD1. The J segment lost 3 bases and the V segment lost 2 bases, leaving 1 base of the junction unmatched. This CDR3 spans 14 amino acids. CDR1 and CDR2 (germline): KGHSH, LQKENI. DNA of the CDR3: TGTGCCAGCTCACCAGACAGGGACAATCAGCCCCAGCATTTT. This gives the protein CASSPDRDNQPQHF.

This clone occurred a few times. Other DNA sequences in the sample encode the same CDR3. This chain links TRBV7-8 with TRBJ2-1; weak D call: TRBD2 (6 bases). Trimming cost V 2 bases and J 8 bases, with 10 bases left between them. Germline lookup yields CDR1 SGHVS and CDR2 FQNEAQ. CDR3 length: 13 amino acids. DNA for the CDR3: TGTGCCAGCAGCTTAAATCGCGGGGATGAGCAGTTCTTC. Protein sequence: CASSLNRGDEQFF. Variable domain in full (rest from reference TRBV7-8 and TRBJ2-1): GAGVSQSPRYKVAKRGQDVALRCDPISGHVSLFWYQQALGQGPEFLTYFQNEAQLDKSGLPSDRFFAERPEGSVSTLKIQRTQQEDSAVYLCASSLNRGDEQFFGPGTRLTVL.

In its sample, this clone was seen many times. The V gene is TRBV5-6, the J gene TRBJ2-1; 9 positions agree with TRBD2. The CDR3 is 19 residues long. After removal of 1 base from V and 4 bases from J, the junction contained 15 bases not matched to a gene. The germline V gene has CDR1 SGHDT and CDR2 YYEEEE. CDR3 sequence: CASSLPSSGTPGWYNEQFF. CDR3 in DNA: TGTGCCAGCAGCTTGCCGTCTAGCGGGACCCCGGGTTGGTACAATGAGCAGTTCTTC.

This clone has just a few counts. The V and J genes are TRBV7-9 and TRBJ2-1, with D uncertain. CDR1 SEHNR and CDR2 FQNEAQ come from the germline V gene (reference sequence). The CDR3 has 13 amino acids. V lost 5 bases and J 2 bases, leaving 7 bases between the germline ends. DNA of the CDR3: TGTGCCAGCAGCCCGACTCCCTACAATGAGCAGTTCTTC. Amino acid sequence: CASSPTPYNEQFF.

The J gene is TRBJ2-1, the V gene TRBV27, with 11 bases lining up with TRBD2. Trimming took 10 bases from V and 8 from J; bases not matched to a gene: 10. Germline CDR1 reads MNHEY; CDR2 reads SMNVEV (reference sequence). This CDR3 contains 14 residues. The CDR3, as DNA: TGTGCCACCTCGGATAGCGGGAGGGCCTATGAGCAGTTCTTC. Protein: CATSDSGRAYEQFF.

This clone was counted between two and nine times. The rearrangement links TRBV28 to TRBJ2-7; TRBD1 is a possible D gene (5 bases). V was cut by 2 bases and J by 3 bases, with 11 bases left in between. Germline values: CDR1 MDHEN, CDR2 SYDVKM. This CDR3 is 14 amino acids long. The chain's CDR3 is CASSLTGVYYEQYF. The CDR3 DNA follows: TGTGCCAGCAGTTTAACAGGAGTCTACTACGAGCAGTACTTC.

This clone turned up a few times. J is TRBJ2-7 and V is TRBV6-5; weak D call: TRBD2 (6 bases). The CDR3 is made up of 14 amino acids. Trimming shortened V by 5 bases and J by 1 base, and 12 bases separated the two germline ends. Germline loops: CDR1 MNHEY, CDR2 SVGAGI. The chain's CDR3 is CASSEGTVSYEQYF. In DNA form, the CDR3 reads TGTGCCAGCAGTGAGGGGACTGTTTCCTACGAGCAGTACTTC.

This clone was counted a few times. CDR3 sequence: CASASVGQGVYEQYF. CDR3 sequence (DNA): TGTGCCAGCGCGAGCGTAGGACAGGGGGTATACGAGCAGTACTTC. The chain uses TRBV2 and TRBJ2-7, with TRBD1 identical over 10 bases. This CDR3 spans 15 amino acids. Germline V CDR1 and CDR2: SNHLY, FYNNEI. Unmatched junction bases numbered 11, after V lost 8 bases and J lost 4 bases. Drawing the rest from reference TRBV2 and TRBJ2-7, the complete variable domain is EPEVTQTPSHQVTQMGQEVILRCVPISNHLYFYWYRQILGQKVEFLVSFYNNEISEKSEIFDDQFSVERPDGSNFTLKIRSTKLEDSAMYFCASASVGQGVYEQYFGPGTRLTVT.

The chain combines TRBV5-4 with TRBJ2-5; 9 bases fit TRBD1. Looked up from germline, CDR1 is SGHNT and CDR2 is YYREEE (reference sequence). The V segment lost 0 bases and the J segment 5 bases; nucleotides outside the gene matches: 5. The CDR3 sequence is 15 residues long. The CDR3 protein is CASSLGDRAVETQYF. The CDR3 nucleotides are TGTGCCAGCAGCTTGGGGGACAGGGCTGTTGAGACCCAGTACTTC.

The rearrangement uses TRBV7-2 and TRBJ2-7; 8 bases map to TRBD1. V lost 4 bases and J lost 1; bases outside the gene matches: 6. Germline CDR1 SGHTA, CDR2 FQGNSA. The CDR3 sequence is 15 residues long. CDR3 sequence reads: CASSYDRDRSYEQYF. Here the CDR3 DNA reads TGTGCCAGCAGCTATGACCGGGACAGGTCCTACGAGCAGTACTTC.

This sequence joins TRBV5-5 and TRBJ2-4, with D tentatively TRBD2 (6 bases). Germline CDR1 is SGHKS and CDR2 is YYEKEE (reference sequence). V lost 0 bases and J 3 bases, leaving 19 bases between the germline ends. The CDR3 loop spans 18 amino acids. The CDR3 loop reads CASSLDYVRGLGKNIQYF. CDR3 coding DNA: TGTGCCAGCAGCTTGGATTATGTGCGGGGACTGGGCAAAAACATTCAGTACTTC.

This clone was recorded a few times. This chain joins TRBV7-6 and TRBJ1-4; D is unclear. Germline V gives CDR1 SGHVS, CDR2 FNYEAQ. V was clipped by 5 bases and J by 1 base, with 23 bases between them. This CDR3 spans 19 amino acids. CDR3 loop: CASSPSPPRVGETNEKLFF. CDR3 coding DNA: TGTGCCAGCAGCCCCTCACCTCCAAGGGTCGGGGAAACTAATGAAAAACTGTTTTTT.

This clone showed up just a few times. This chain connects TRBV10-3 to TRBJ1-5; no clear D. Trimming took 9 bases from V and 7 from J, leaving 22 bases between them. Germline CDR1 ENHRY, CDR2 SYGVKD. The CDR3 loop spans 15 amino acids. The CDR3 here is CAMPAGKGECQPQHF. The CDR3 DNA sequence: TGTGCCATGCCAGCAGGTAAGGGAGAGTGCCAGCCCCAGCATTTT.

The chain combines TRBV28 with TRBJ1-5, with 7 nucleotides matching TRBD1. The J segment lost 2 bases and the V segment lost 7 bases, leaving 5 bases of the junction unmatched. Germline CDR1 reads MDHEN; CDR2 reads SYDVKM. This CDR3 has 14 residues. Here the CDR3 reads CASTRTGRNQPQHF. For the CDR3, the DNA is TGTGCCAGCACCCGGACAGGTCGCAATCAGCCCCAGCATTTT.

The chain is built from TRBV12-5 and TRBJ2-1, with 7 bases that match TRBD2. Unmatched junction bases numbered 3, after V lost 4 bases and J lost 0 bases. The germline CDR1 and CDR2 sequences are LGHNT and FRNRAP. This CDR3 has 15 amino acids. The CDR3 is CASGSAGPSYNEQFF. The CDR3 coding sequence is TGTGCTAGTGGTTCAGCGGGACCCTCCTACAATGAGCAGTTCTTC.

The chain employs TRBV7-9 and TRBJ1-1, with D hard to call. Trimming stripped 5 bases from V and 7 bases from J, with 14 bases between. CDR1 and CDR2 (germline): SEHNR, FQNEAQ (reference sequence). This CDR3 is built from 13 residues. The CDR3 is CASSPHAGFEAFF. The CDR3, as DNA: TGTGCCAGCAGCCCCCACGCGGGCTTTGAAGCTTTCTTT.

This chain joins TRBV28 and TRBJ1-5; TRBD1 might be the D (6 bases). The CDR3 contains 16 residues. Trimming removed 3 bases from V and 0 bases from J, with 12 bases in between. Germline V CDR1 and CDR2: MDHEN, SYDVKM. CDR3 loop: CASSFPQGYSNQPQHF. CDR3 DNA sequence: TGTGCCAGCAGTTTTCCACAGGGATATAGCAATCAGCCCCAGCATTTT.

There are a few counts of this clone. The chain uses TRBV7-2 and TRBJ2-7; the match to TRBD2 covers 11 bases. Germline values: CDR1 SGHTA, CDR2 FQGNSA. V shed 5 bases, J shed 3 bases, and the junction held 3 bases outside the gene matches. The CDR3 runs 14 residues. The CDR3 sequence is CASSILAGGYEQYF. The DNA of the CDR3 is TGTGCCAGCAGCATTCTAGCGGGAGGCTACGAGCAGTACTTC.

V usage is TRBV7-2 and J usage is TRBJ2-3; D call uncertain. The CDR3 has 13 residues. Deletions cut 7 bases from V and 4 bases from J, with 12 bases between. The germline CDR1 and CDR2 sequences are SGHTA and FQGNSA. In nucleotides, the CDR3 is TGTGCCAGCACCTACCTGAATGCAGATACGCAGTATTTT. Amino acids: CASTYLNADTQYF.

This rearrangement joins TRBV28 to TRBJ2-3, with D possibly TRBD1 on 5 matching bases. The CDR3 consists of 14 residues. V lost 7 bases and J 4 bases, leaving 15 bases between the germline ends. Germline CDR1 reads MDHEN; CDR2 reads SYDVKM. The CDR3 is CASNPQGRADTQYF. CDR3 sequence (DNA): TGTGCCAGCAACCCCCAGGGTCGCGCAGATACGCAGTATTTT.

The chain couples TRBV6-1 to TRBJ2-1; 7 nucleotides line up with TRBD1. Germline V gene sequence: CDR1 MNHNS, CDR2 SASEGT. V trimming: 10 bases; J trimming: 7 bases; junction bases outside the gene matches: 10. This CDR3 region has 13 residues. The CDR3 DNA follows: TGTGCCACCGCAAACAGGGGTCTGAATGAGCAGTTCTTC. This translates into CATANRGLNEQFF.

Only a few counts were recorded for this clone. This chain uses TRBV27 with TRBJ2-7; 10 bases match TRBD1. CDR3 length equals 15 residues. Germline V gives CDR1 MNHEY, CDR2 SMNVEV (reference sequence). V lost 7 bases, J lost 5 bases, and 11 bases stayed unmatched. The CDR3 region is CASTVRGQGVNEQYF. In DNA form, the CDR3 reads TGTGCCAGCACCGTTCGTGGACAGGGGGTTAACGAGCAGTACTTC.